The clone carrying this T cell receptor (beta chain) was counted between two and nine times. Its cognate antigen is unknown. The sample is drawn from a study of early T cells in non-severe SARS-CoV-2 infection. Study-level background: The sequenced material was bulk RNA from unsorted whole blood, and its chains were unpaired.

Trimming pared 6 bases from V and 5 bases from J, leaving 11 bases between. This CDR3 comprises 12 residues. CDR1 SGHTA and CDR2 FQGNSA come from the germline V gene. Each cDNA molecule carried a unique molecular identifier. TCRdb redid the calling of the 5' RACE reads with MiXCR, one entry per CDR3 protein. The sample carries about 48,000 distinct CDR3 sequences, over 10% recorded once. Study results and caveats: Matching against VDJdb likely underestimated virus-specific expansions, favoring anti-spike CD8.

The chain combines TRBV7-2 with TRBJ2-7; D might be TRBD1 or TRBD2, each matching 6 bases. The clonotype comes from an adult who was a healthcare worker with PCR-confirmed SARS-CoV-2 infection or an uninfected control (not recorded which). Sequencing was performed on whole blood. CDR3 DNA: TGTGCCAGCAGAAGGGGGAGGAACGAGCAGTACTTC. It specifies CASRRGRNEQYF. Full variable domain (remainder filled in from reference TRBV7-2 and TRBJ2-7): GAGVSQSPSNKVTEKGKDVELRCDPISGHTALYWYRQSLGQGLEFLIYFQGNSAPDKSGLPSDRFSAERTGGSVSTLTIQRTQQEDSAVYLCASRRGRNEQYFGPGTRLTVT.